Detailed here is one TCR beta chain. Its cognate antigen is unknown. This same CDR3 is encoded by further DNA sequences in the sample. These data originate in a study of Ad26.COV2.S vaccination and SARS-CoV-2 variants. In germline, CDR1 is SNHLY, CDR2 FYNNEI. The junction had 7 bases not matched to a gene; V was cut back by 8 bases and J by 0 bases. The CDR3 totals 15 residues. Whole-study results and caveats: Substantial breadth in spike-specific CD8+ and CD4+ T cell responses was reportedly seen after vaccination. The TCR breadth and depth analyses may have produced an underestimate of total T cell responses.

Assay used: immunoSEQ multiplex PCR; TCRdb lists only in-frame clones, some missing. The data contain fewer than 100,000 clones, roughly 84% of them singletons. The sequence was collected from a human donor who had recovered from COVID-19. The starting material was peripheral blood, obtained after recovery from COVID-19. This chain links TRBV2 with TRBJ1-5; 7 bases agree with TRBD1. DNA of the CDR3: TGTGCCAGCGGACAGGAAGGTCTTAGCAATCAGCCCCAGCATTTT. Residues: CASGQEGLSNQPQHF. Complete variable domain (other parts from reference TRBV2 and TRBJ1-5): EPEVTQTPSHQVTQMGQEVILRCVPISNHLYFYWYRQILGQKVEFLVSFYNNEISEKSEIFDDQFSVERPDGSNFTLKIRSTKLEDSAMYFCASGQEGLSNQPQHFGDGTRLSIL.